The T cell receptor beta chain under discussion was sequenced for a study of cytomegalovirus exposure and HLA in healthy donors. The PCR used 60 Vbeta and 13 Jbeta primers. Profiled with immunoSEQ multiplex PCR; TCRdb holds only in-frame clones, not every one. The sample shows some 110,000 clones, roughly 69% of them seen only once. This CDR3 is 14 amino acids long. V shed 8 bases, J shed 6 bases, and the junction held 7 bases outside the gene matches. Germline values: CDR1 MNHEY, CDR2 SMNVEV (reference sequence). Sequencing input: PBMCs. The rearrangement links TRBV27 to TRBJ1-2, with 12 nucleotides matching TRBD1. This TCR came from a middle-aged woman in good health and CMV-seropositive. The CDR3 DNA reads as TGTGCCAGCTCCGGGACAGGGGGCATACATGGCTACACCTTC. This sequence encodes CASSGTGGIHGYTF.